The 3 T cell receptor beta chains in this list originate from one sample, sequenced in a study of shared clonotypes between healthy human individuals. Here immunoSEQ multiplex PCR was the method, and the copy in TCRdb shows in-frame clones only, minus some. The table has 1.5 million to 2.5 million clones, about 95% seen once. Naive CD8 cells comprised CD45RO-negative, CCR7-positively selected cells, excluding terminally differentiated effector memory CD45RA+ cells. Sequencing was performed on naive CD8+ T cells sorted from blood. The origin of the receptors is a young man in good health.

This clone was found a few times. This chain joins TRBV6-5 and TRBJ2-2; 13 nucleotides agree with TRBD2. The CDR3 covers 14 residues. J was trimmed by 5 bases and V by 6 bases; bases with no gene match: 0. CDR1 and CDR2 from the germline V gene are MNHEY and SVGAGI. CDR3 nucleotides: TGTGCCAGCAGGGGACTAGCGGGGACCGGGGAGCTGTTTTTT. This gives the protein CASRGLAGTGELFF.

The rearrangement uses TRBV14 and TRBJ2-1, with D perhaps TRBD1 (5 bases). CDR1 SGHDN and CDR2 FVKESK come from the germline V gene. The length of the CDR3 is 14 residues. V lost 4 bases and J 4 bases, leaving 11 bases between the germline ends. The CDR3 protein is CASSLAGWYNEQFF. The CDR3 DNA is TGTGCCAGCAGCCTGGCAGGGTGGTACAATGAGCAGTTCTTC.

This chain joins TRBV10-2 and TRBJ2-7; 7 bases match TRBD1. V gave up 0 bases and J gave up 3 bases; unmatched junction bases: 5. CDR1 and CDR2 from the germline V gene are WSHSY and SAAADI. The CDR3 is made up of 15 amino acids. CDR3 in DNA: TGCGCCAGCAGTGAGTCGGGACAGCGGAGCTACGAGCAGTACTTC. Amino acid sequence: CASSESGQRSYEQYF.